This note documents a single T cell receptor beta chain sequence. These data originate in a study of blood T cell repertoires in COVID-19. Per the original methods: Amplification of reference gene primers was used by the study to estimate nucleated cell counts. Profiling relied on immunoSEQ multiplex PCR, and the TCRdb table lists in-frame clones only, not all of them. Clone size and the V and J calls come from that table; the DNA yielded D and trimming. This sample has some 190,000 clones, with 88% found just once. Sequencing input: peripheral blood. The source of this sequence is a young man with active or convalescent COVID-19.

The CDR3 loop reads CASSLAPGTAYEQYF. The CDR3 coding sequence is TGTGCCAGCAGCTTAGCCCCCGGGACAGCCTACGAGCAGTACTTC. The chain has TRBV7-2 and TRBJ2-7, with 7 nucleotides matching TRBD1. The germline V gene has CDR1 SGHTA and CDR2 FQGNSA. Trimming at V came to 0 bases and at J to 2 bases, leaving 4 bases not matched to a gene. The CDR3 sequence is 15 residues long.